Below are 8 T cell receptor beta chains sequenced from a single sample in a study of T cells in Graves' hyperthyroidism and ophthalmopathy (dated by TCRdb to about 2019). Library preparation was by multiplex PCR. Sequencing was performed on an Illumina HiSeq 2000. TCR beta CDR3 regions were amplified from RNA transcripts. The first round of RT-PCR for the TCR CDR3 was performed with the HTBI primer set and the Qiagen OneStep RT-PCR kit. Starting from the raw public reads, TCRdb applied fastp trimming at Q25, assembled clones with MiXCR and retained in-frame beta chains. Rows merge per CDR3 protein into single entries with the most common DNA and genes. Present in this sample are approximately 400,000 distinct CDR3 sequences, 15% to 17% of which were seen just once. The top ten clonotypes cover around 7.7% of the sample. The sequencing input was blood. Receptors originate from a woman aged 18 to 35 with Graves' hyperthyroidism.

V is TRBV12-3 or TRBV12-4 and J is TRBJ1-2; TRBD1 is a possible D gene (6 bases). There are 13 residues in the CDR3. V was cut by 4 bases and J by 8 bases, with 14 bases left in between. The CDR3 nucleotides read TGTGCCAGCAGTTCCCCTCCCGGGGGCGGCTACACCTTC. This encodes CASSSPPGGGYTF.

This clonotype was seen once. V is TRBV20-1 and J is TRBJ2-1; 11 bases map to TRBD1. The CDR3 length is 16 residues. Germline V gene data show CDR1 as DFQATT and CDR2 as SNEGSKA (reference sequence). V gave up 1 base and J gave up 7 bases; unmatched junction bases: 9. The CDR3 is CSARGPGTGGGNEQFF. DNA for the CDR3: TGCAGTGCTAGAGGTCCCGGGACAGGGGGGGGGAATGAGCAGTTCTTC.

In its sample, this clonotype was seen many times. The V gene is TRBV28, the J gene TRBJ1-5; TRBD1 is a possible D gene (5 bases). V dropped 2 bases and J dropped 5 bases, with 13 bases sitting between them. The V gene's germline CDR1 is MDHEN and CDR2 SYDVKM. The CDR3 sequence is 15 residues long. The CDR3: CASSLVGAPYQPQHF. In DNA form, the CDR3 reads TGTGCCAGCAGTTTAGTTGGGGCGCCCTATCAGCCCCAGCATTTT.

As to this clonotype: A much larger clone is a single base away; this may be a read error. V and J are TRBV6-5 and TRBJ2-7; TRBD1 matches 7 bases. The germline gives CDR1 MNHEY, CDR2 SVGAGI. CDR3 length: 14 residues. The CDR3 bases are TGTGCCAGCAGTTACCAGGGACAGACCTACGGGCAGTACTTC. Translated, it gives CASSYQGQTYGQYF.

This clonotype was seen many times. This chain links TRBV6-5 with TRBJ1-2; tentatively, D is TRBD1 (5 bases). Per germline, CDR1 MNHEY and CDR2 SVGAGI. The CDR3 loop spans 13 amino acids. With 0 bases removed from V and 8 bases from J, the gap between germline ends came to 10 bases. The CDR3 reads CASSYSGEDGYTF. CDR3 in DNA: TGTGCCAGCAGTTACTCGGGGGAGGACGGCTACACCTTC.

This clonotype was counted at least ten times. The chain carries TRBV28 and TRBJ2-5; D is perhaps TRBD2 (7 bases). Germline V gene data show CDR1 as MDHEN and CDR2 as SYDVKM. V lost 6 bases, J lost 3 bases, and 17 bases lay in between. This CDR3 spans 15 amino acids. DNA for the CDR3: TGTGCCAGCAGCCTTTACCGGGGGGCTAAAGAGACCCAGTACTTC. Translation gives CASSLYRGAKETQYF.

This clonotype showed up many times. The CDR3 region has the DNA TGTGCCAGCAGTTACGGTAGCGGAGCCTACAATGAGCAGTTCTTC. It encodes CASSYGSGAYNEQFF. This rearrangement joins TRBV6-5 to TRBJ2-1, with D perhaps matching TRBD2 (6 bases). Germline CDR1 is MNHEY and CDR2 is SVGAGI. The CDR3 contains 15 residues. The V gene lost 2 bases and the J gene lost 2 bases, with 10 bases spanning the gap.

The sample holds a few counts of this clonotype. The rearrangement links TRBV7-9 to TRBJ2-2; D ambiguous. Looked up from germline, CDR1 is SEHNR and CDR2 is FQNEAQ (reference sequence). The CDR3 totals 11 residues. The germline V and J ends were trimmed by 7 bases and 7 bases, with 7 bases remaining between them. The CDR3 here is CASTPYGELFF. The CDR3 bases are TGTGCCAGCACCCCGTACGGGGAGCTGTTTTTT.